This T cell receptor (beta chain) was identified in a study of T cell responses to AZD1222 COVID-19 vaccine. Study results and limitations: Vaccine-associated CD4 TCRs ranged over spike, dominating at 160-218 and 743-854.

Concerning this clone itself: Its antigen is currently unknown.

V lost 3 bases and J lost 7, with 7 bases in between. This CDR3 has 12 residues. Here immunoSEQ multiplex PCR was the method, and the copy in TCRdb shows in-frame clones only, minus some. This sample carries more than 75,000 clones, 91% of them seen once, and the ten largest clones take under 10%. The sequenced sample was peripheral blood, obtained on day 0 of AZD1222 vaccination. The gene calls are TRBV23-1 and TRBJ2-1; D is unclear. TRBV23-1 qualifies as an ORF whose function is uncertain. This clonotype was obtained from an adult in good health. The CDR3 reads CASSQGWNEQFF. Written as DNA, the CDR3 is TGCGCCAGCAGTCAGGGTTGGAATGAGCAGTTCTTC.